This TCR beta chain is from a study of tissue T cells after allogeneic stem cell transplantation. Method: immunoSEQ multiplex PCR; TCRdb's copy keeps in-frame clones and lacks some. The data show about 10,000 clones, 60% seen once. The CDR3 totals 16 residues. The V gene's germline CDR1 is LGHNA and CDR2 YSLEER. Trimming removed 0 bases at V and 3 bases at J, with 14 bases between. The TCR sequence derives from a woman between 18 and 50 years old with breast cancer. The sample in question was tissue from the jejunum, obtained at autopsy. The genes are TRBV4-3 and TRBJ2-5; no definite D call. This CDR3 reads CASSQDQPGSEETQYF. The CDR3 DNA reads TGCGCCAGCAGCCAAGATCAGCCCGGGTCAGAAGAGACCCAGTACTTC.